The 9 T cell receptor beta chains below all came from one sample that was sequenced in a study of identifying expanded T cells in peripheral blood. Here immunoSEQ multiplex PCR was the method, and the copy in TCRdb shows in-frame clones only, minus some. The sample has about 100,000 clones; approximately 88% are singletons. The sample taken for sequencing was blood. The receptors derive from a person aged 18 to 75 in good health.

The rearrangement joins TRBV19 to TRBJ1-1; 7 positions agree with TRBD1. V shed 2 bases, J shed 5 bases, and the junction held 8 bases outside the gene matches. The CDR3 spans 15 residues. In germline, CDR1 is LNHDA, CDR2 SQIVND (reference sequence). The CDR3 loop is CASSIPRQGRTEAFF. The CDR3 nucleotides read TGTGCCAGTAGTATACCCCGACAGGGTCGAACTGAAGCTTTCTTT.

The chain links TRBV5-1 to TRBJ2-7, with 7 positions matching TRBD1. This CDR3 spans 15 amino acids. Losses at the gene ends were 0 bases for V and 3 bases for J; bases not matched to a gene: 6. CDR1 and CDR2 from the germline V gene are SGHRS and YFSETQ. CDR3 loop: CASSLVAGGHYEQYF. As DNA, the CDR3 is TGCGCCAGCAGCTTGGTGGCAGGGGGTCACTACGAGCAGTACTTC.

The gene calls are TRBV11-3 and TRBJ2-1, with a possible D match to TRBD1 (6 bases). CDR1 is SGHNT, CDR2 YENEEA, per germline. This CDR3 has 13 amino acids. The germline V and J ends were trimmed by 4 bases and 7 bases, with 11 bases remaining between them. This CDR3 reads CASSSGEWNEQFF. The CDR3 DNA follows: TGTGCCAGCAGCTCAGGGGAATGGAATGAGCAGTTCTTC.

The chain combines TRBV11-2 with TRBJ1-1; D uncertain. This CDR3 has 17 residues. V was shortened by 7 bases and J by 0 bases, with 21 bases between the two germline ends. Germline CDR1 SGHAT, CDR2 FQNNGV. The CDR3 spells CASTLSRAGRMNTEAFF. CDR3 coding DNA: TGTGCCAGCACCCTAAGTCGGGCAGGCCGCATGAACACTGAAGCTTTCTTT.

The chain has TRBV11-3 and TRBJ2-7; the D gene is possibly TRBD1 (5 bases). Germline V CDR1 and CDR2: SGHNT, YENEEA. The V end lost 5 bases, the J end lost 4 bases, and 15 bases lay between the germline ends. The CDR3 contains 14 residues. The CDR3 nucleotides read TGTGCCAGCAGCCCCGTCAGGGTAGGGTACGAGCAGTACTTC. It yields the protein CASSPVRVGYEQYF.

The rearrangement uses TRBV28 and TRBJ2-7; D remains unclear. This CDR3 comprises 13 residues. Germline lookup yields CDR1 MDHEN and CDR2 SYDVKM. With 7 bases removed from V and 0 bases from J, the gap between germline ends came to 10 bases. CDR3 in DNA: TGTGCCAGCATTGACTGGAGCTCCTACGAGCAGTACTTC. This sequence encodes CASIDWSSYEQYF.

CDR3 nucleotides: TGTGCCAGCAGTGAAGGTTGGAGAACAGGTCGTCTCCATGAAGCTTTCTTT. Translated, it gives CASSEGWRTGRLHEAFF. This rearrangement joins TRBV6-1 to TRBJ1-1; a weak D match, TRBD1 (5 bases). The germline V gene encodes CDR1 MNHNS and CDR2 SASEGT. This CDR3 spans 17 amino acids. V was clipped by 1 base and J by 7 bases, with 22 bases between them.

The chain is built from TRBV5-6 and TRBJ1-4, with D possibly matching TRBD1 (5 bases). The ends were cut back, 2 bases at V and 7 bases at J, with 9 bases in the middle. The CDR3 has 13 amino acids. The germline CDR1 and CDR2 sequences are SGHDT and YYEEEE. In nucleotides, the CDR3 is TGTGCCAGCAGCTTCCCAGGGAGTGAAAAACTGTTTTTT. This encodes CASSFPGSEKLFF.

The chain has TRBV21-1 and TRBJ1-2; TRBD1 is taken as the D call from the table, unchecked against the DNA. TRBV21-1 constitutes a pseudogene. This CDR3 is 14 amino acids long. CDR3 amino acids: CASSLPTGGGGYTF. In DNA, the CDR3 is TGTGCCAGCAGCTTACCGACAGGGGGTGGTGGCTACACCTTC.